A selection of T cell receptor beta chains follows, all from one sample in a study of blood T cell repertoires in COVID-19. Produced via immunoSEQ multiplex PCR; TCRdb's table is partial and in-frame only. The profile covers 150,000 to 200,000 clones, with about four fifths appearing a single time and under 15% taken by the ten largest. Sequenced input: peripheral blood. The receptors were gathered from a man between 65 and 80 years old who had recovered from COVID-19. Each CDR3 is given with its conserved first and last residue. Each record gives: CDR3 length, V gene, D gene, clone size, J gene, CDR3 protein, CDR3 DNA. The D gene is left open where the match is weak. Not all rows give a size; the values are once, few, many and, for expanded clones, a class.

cdr3_length: 16
v_call: TRBV6-1
d_call: NA
clone_size: NA
j_call: TRBJ1-4
cdr3_aa: CASSGWGRAGNEKLFF
cdr3_nt: TGTGCCAGCAGTGGATGGGGCAGGGCCGGGAATGAAAAACTGTTTTTT

cdr3_length: 17
v_call: TRBV7-2
d_call: NA
clone_size: NA
j_call: TRBJ2-7
cdr3_aa: CASSSLPTSTSSYEQYF
cdr3_nt: TGTGCCAGCAGCTCTCTCCCAACGTCAACTAGCTCCTACGAGCAGTACTTC

cdr3_length: 19
v_call: TRBV28
d_call: TRBD2
clone_size: NA
j_call: TRBJ2-1
cdr3_aa: CASRGRTSGRKASYNEQFF
cdr3_nt: TGTGCCAGCAGGGGCCGGACTAGCGGGAGGAAGGCCTCCTACAATGAGCAGTTCTTC

cdr3_length: 15
v_call: TRBV6-5
d_call: TRBD1
clone_size: NA
j_call: TRBJ1-3
cdr3_aa: CASSYDREPGNTIYF
cdr3_nt: TGTGCCAGCAGTTACGACAGGGAGCCTGGAAACACCATATATTTT

cdr3_length: 12
v_call: TRBV7-9
d_call: NA
clone_size: NA
j_call: TRBJ2-3
cdr3_aa: CASSLDYRTQYF
cdr3_nt: TGTGCCAGCAGCTTAGACTACAGGACGCAGTATTTT

cdr3_length: 19
v_call: TRBV7-9
d_call: TRBD2
clone_size: once
j_call: TRBJ2-7
cdr3_aa: CASSPGPGTSGRALDEQYF
cdr3_nt: TGTGCCAGCAGCCCAGGTCCCGGGACTAGCGGGAGGGCCTTGGACGAGCAGTACTTC

cdr3_length: 15
v_call: TRBV3-1/TRBV3-2
d_call: TRBD2
clone_size: NA
j_call: TRBJ2-1
cdr3_aa: CASSSGLAAANEQFF
cdr3_nt: TGTGCCAGCAGCTCGGGACTAGCTGCCGCCAATGAGCAGTTCTTC

cdr3_length: 18
v_call: TRBV3-1/TRBV3-2
d_call: TRBD1
clone_size: NA
j_call: TRBJ2-7
cdr3_aa: CASSLGTGWVRERGEQYF
cdr3_nt: TGTGCCAGCAGCCTAGGGACAGGGTGGGTGAGAGAGAGAGGCGAGCAGTACTTC

cdr3_length: 15
v_call: TRBV7-2
d_call: TRBD2
clone_size: NA
j_call: TRBJ2-3
cdr3_aa: CASSLELAGGNTQYF
cdr3_nt: TGTGCCAGCAGCTTAGAGTTAGCGGGTGGGAATACGCAGTATTTT

cdr3_length: 14
v_call: TRBV7-2
d_call: TRBD1
clone_size: NA
j_call: TRBJ2-7
cdr3_aa: CASSFQGQGDEQYF
cdr3_nt: TGTGCCAGCAGCTTCCAGGGACAGGGGGACGAGCAGTACTTC

cdr3_length: 14
v_call: TRBV6-2/TRBV6-3
d_call: TRBD1
clone_size: NA
j_call: TRBJ1-1
cdr3_aa: CASSFGQGNTEAFF
cdr3_nt: TGTGCCAGCAGTTTTGGACAGGGGAACACTGAAGCTTTCTTT

cdr3_length: 19
v_call: TRBV12-5
d_call: TRBD2
clone_size: NA
j_call: TRBJ2-3
cdr3_aa: CASGSYQRGLVRRADTQYF
cdr3_nt: TGTGCTAGTGGTTCGTACCAAAGAGGACTAGTTCGCAGAGCAGATACGCAGTATTTT

cdr3_length: 15
v_call: TRBV28
d_call: TRBD2
clone_size: NA
j_call: TRBJ2-1
cdr3_aa: CASSTTSAGHNEQFF
cdr3_nt: TGTGCCAGCAGTACGACTAGCGCTGGGCACAATGAGCAGTTCTTC

cdr3_length: 15
v_call: TRBV6-2/TRBV6-3
d_call: TRBD1
clone_size: NA
j_call: TRBJ2-3
cdr3_aa: CASSYPRTGADTQYF
cdr3_nt: TGTGCCAGCAGTTACCCCCGGACAGGGGCAGATACGCAGTATTTT

cdr3_length: 14
v_call: TRBV28
d_call: NA
clone_size: NA
j_call: TRBJ2-1
cdr3_aa: CASSPRGSDNEQFF
cdr3_nt: TGTGCCAGCAGCCCCCGAGGAAGCGACAATGAGCAGTTCTTC

cdr3_length: 14
v_call: TRBV7-5
d_call: NA
clone_size: NA
j_call: TRBJ2-7
cdr3_aa: CARSLERRGDEQYF
cdr3_nt: TGTGCCAGAAGCTTAGAGAGGCGGGGGGACGAGCAGTACTTC

cdr3_length: 15
v_call: TRBV3-1/TRBV3-2
d_call: NA
clone_size: NA
j_call: TRBJ1-3
cdr3_aa: CASSHSAGPGNTIYF
cdr3_nt: TGTGCCAGCAGCCACAGCGCGGGACCTGGAAACACCATATATTTT

cdr3_length: 14
v_call: TRBV5-1
d_call: TRBD1
clone_size: NA
j_call: TRBJ1-2
cdr3_aa: CASSLGTGDYGYTF
cdr3_nt: TGCGCCAGCAGCTTGGGGACAGGGGACTATGGCTACACCTTC

cdr3_length: 15
v_call: TRBV10-3
d_call: TRBD2
clone_size: NA
j_call: TRBJ2-3
cdr3_aa: CAISLGLAATDTQYF
cdr3_nt: TGTGCCATCAGTCTCGGACTAGCGGCGACAGATACGCAGTATTTT

cdr3_length: 15
v_call: TRBV19
d_call: NA
clone_size: NA
j_call: TRBJ1-6
cdr3_aa: CASSQSGQYNSPLHF
cdr3_nt: TGTGCCAGTAGCCAATCGGGACAATATAATTCACCCCTCCACTTT

cdr3_length: 15
v_call: TRBV19
d_call: NA
clone_size: few
j_call: TRBJ2-1
cdr3_aa: CASSIRAGLGNEQFF
cdr3_nt: TGTGCCAGTAGTATACGAGCGGGTCTAGGGAATGAGCAGTTCTTC

cdr3_length: 14
v_call: TRBV25-1
d_call: TRBD1
clone_size: NA
j_call: TRBJ1-3
cdr3_aa: CASSVGTGGNTIYF
cdr3_nt: TGTGCCAGCAGTGTCGGGACAGGAGGAAACACCATATATTTT

cdr3_length: 15
v_call: TRBV5-1
d_call: NA
clone_size: few
j_call: TRBJ2-3
cdr3_aa: CASSLDSGGVDTQYF
cdr3_nt: TGCGCCAGCAGCTTGGATTCCGGGGGAGTAGATACGCAGTATTTT

cdr3_length: 18
v_call: TRBV7-6
d_call: TRBD2
clone_size: NA
j_call: TRBJ2-2
cdr3_aa: CASSPGLAGVRNTGELFF
cdr3_nt: TGTGCCAGCAGCCCAGGACTAGCGGGAGTACGGAACACCGGGGAGCTGTTTTTT

cdr3_length: 15
v_call: TRBV9
d_call: NA
clone_size: NA
j_call: TRBJ2-3
cdr3_aa: CASSGHGSFTDTQYF
cdr3_nt: TGTGCCAGCAGCGGCCACGGGAGTTTCACAGATACGCAGTATTTT

cdr3_length: 16
v_call: TRBV21-1
d_call: NA
clone_size: once
j_call: TRBJ2-7
cdr3_aa: CASSNRDREPNDEQYF
cdr3_nt: TGTGCCAGCAGCAACCGGGACAGGGAGCCTAACGACGAGCAGTACTTC

cdr3_length: 11
v_call: TRBV20-1
d_call: TRBD1
clone_size: NA
j_call: TRBJ1-2
cdr3_aa: CSVGGGYGYTF
cdr3_nt: TGCAGTGTAGGGGGCGGCTATGGCTACACCTTC

cdr3_length: 13
v_call: TRBV13
d_call: NA
clone_size: many
j_call: TRBJ2-7
cdr3_aa: CASSLGQSYEQYF
cdr3_nt: TGTGCCAGCAGCCTCGGACAGTCCTACGAGCAGTACTTC

cdr3_length: 15
v_call: TRBV4-1
d_call: NA
clone_size: few
j_call: TRBJ1-3
cdr3_aa: CASSVTESSGNTIYF
cdr3_nt: TGCGCCAGCAGCGTGACGGAGAGCTCTGGAAACACCATATATTTT